Ten or more counts support the clone carrying this T cell receptor beta chain. The antigen is unknown. Time point of the sample: patch test 1, 2 weeks after DPC sensitization. Treatment indicated: therapeutic diphenylcyclopropenone sensitization with weekly scalp DPC. Unfractionated whole blood yielded total RNA. TCRdb itself ran the RACE reads through MiXCR, one entry per CDR3 protein. The sample records tens of thousands of distinct CDR3 sequences, roughly 6.4% being singletons. This record comes from a study of human T cells and chemical hapten exposure. Study-wide points: Every donor had alopecia, and their immune response may therefore differ from healthy people's.

V dropped 5 bases and J dropped 0 bases, with 14 bases sitting between them. The CDR3 is 15 residues long. The material sequenced was whole blood, taken in connection with sensitization to the hapten diphenylcyclopropenone (DPC). The V call is TRBV12-3 or TRBV12-4, the J call TRBJ2-7; tentatively, D is TRBD2 (6 bases). This receptor was obtained from a woman aged 30 to 39 with alopecia areata. Some clones in this sample may be carry-over from other donors' samples. The CDR3 reads CASSPGTSSSYEQYF. The CDR3 DNA sequence: TGTGCCAGCAGTCCCGGGACTTCCAGCTCCTACGAGCAGTACTTC.